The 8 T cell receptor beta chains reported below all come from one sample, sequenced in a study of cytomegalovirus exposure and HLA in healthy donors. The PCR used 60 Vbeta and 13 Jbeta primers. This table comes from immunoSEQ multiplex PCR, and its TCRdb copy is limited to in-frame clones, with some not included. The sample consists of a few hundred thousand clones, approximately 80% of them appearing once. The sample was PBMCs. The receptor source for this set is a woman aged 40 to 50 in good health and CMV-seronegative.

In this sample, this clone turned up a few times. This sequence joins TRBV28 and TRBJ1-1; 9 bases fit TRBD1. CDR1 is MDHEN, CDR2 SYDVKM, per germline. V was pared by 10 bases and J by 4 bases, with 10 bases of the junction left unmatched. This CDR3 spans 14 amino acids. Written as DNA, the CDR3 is TGTGCCATTTTCGGGACAGGGTCGGGCACTGAAGCTTTCTTT. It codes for CAIFGTGSGTEAFF.

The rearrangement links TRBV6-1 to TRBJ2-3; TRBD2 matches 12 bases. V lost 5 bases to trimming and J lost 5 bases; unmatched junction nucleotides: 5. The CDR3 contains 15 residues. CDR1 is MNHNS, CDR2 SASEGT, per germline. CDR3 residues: CASSRTSGDVDTQYF. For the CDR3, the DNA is TGTGCCAGCAGTAGGACTAGCGGGGATGTAGATACGCAGTATTTT.

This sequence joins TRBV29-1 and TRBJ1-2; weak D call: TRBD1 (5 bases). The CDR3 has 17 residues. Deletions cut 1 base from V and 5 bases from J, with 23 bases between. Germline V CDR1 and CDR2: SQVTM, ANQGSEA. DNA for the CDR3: TGCAGCGTTGAAGGGGTCCAGGGCACGCTCCAAAAATATGGCTACACCTTC. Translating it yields CSVEGVQGTLQKYGYTF.

The CDR3 loop reads CASRMTGAGDEQFF. The CDR3 DNA is TGTGCCAGCAGAATGACAGGGGCAGGGGATGAGCAGTTCTTC. The J gene is TRBJ2-1, the V gene TRBV6-4; TRBD1 matches at 8 bases. The CDR3 contains 14 residues. V shed 6 bases and J 8 bases; nucleotides not matched to a gene: 9. From germline, CDR1 is MRHNA and CDR2 SNTAGT.

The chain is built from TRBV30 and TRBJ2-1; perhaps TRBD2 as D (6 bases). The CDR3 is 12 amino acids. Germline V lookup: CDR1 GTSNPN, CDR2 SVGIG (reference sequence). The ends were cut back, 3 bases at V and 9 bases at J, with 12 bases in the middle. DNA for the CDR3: TGTGCCTGGAGCACCGGGGGAAGTGAGCAGTTCTTC. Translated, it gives CAWSTGGSEQFF.

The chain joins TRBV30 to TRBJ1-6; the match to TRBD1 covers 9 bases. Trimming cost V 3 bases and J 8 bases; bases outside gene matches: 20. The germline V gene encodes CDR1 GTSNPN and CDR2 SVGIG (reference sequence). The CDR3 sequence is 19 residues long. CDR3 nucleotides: TGTGCCTGGAGCCTACGTCGGGACAGGGCTTATCGGTCGGATTCACCCCTCCACTTT. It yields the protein CAWSLRRDRAYRSDSPLHF.

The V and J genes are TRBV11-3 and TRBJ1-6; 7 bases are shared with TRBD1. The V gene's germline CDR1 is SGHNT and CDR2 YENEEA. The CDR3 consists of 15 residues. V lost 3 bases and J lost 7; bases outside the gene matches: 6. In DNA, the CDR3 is TGTGCCAGCAGCTTCAGGACAGGCCTAAATTCACCCCTCCACTTT. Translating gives CASSFRTGLNSPLHF.

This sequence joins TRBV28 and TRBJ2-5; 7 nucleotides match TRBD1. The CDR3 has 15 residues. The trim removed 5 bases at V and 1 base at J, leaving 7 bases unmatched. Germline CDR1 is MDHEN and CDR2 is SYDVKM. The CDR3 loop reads CASSTTGTTQETQYF. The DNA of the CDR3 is TGTGCCAGCAGTACGACAGGGACCACCCAAGAGACCCAGTACTTC.